These T cell receptor beta chains were read from a single sample in a study of T cells in Graves' hyperthyroidism and ophthalmopathy. TCRdb re-called the multiplex PCR reads with MiXCR, one entry per CDR3 protein. The profile shows a few hundred thousand distinct CDR3 sequences, about a sixth of them singletons. Sequencing used blood. The receptor source for this set is a woman aged 55-75 years with Graves' ophthalmopathy. Each CDR3 is given with its conserved first and last residue. D genes are given only for firm matches. Not all rows give a size; the values are once, few, many and, for expanded clones, a class.

j_call: TRBJ2-6
d_call: .
clone_size: few
v_call: TRBV6-1
cdr3_nt: TGTGCCAGCAGGTTCAAGAGCTCTGGGGCCAACGTCCTGACTTTC
cdr3_aa: CASRFKSSGANVLTF

j_call: TRBJ1-3
d_call: .
clone_size: .
v_call: TRBV5-1
cdr3_nt: TGCGCCAGCAGCTTGGATAGCAGGGTTTCTGGAAACACCATATATTTT
cdr3_aa: CASSLDSRVSGNTIYF

j_call: TRBJ2-3
d_call: .
clone_size: .
v_call: TRBV3-2
cdr3_nt: TGTGCCAGCAGCCAATCGGACGGGGGTCCATGGGATACGCAGTATTTT
cdr3_aa: CASSQSDGGPWDTQYF

j_call: TRBJ1-2
d_call: .
clone_size: .
v_call: TRBV4-2
cdr3_nt: TGTGCCAGCAGCCACGACGGGATTAACTATGGCTACACCTTC
cdr3_aa: CASSHDGINYGYTF

j_call: TRBJ1-2
d_call: .
clone_size: .
v_call: TRBV3-1
cdr3_nt: TGTGCCAGCAGCCAAGATCTCGTGGGCTACACCTTC
cdr3_aa: CASSQDLVGYTF

j_call: TRBJ2-5
d_call: TRBD1
clone_size: many
v_call: TRBV20-1
cdr3_nt: TGCAGTGCTAGATTCCGGACAGGGGGAGAGACCCAGTACTTC
cdr3_aa: CSARFRTGGETQYF

j_call: TRBJ1-1
d_call: .
clone_size: many
v_call: TRBV5-1
cdr3_nt: TGCGCCAGCAGCTTAAAACAAGACACTGAAGCTTTCTTT
cdr3_aa: CASSLKQDTEAFF

j_call: TRBJ1-2
d_call: .
clone_size: .
v_call: TRBV5-5
cdr3_nt: TGTGCCAGCAGTACCGCGGAGGGACGGGGCTACACCTTC
cdr3_aa: CASSTAEGRGYTF

j_call: TRBJ1-2
d_call: .
clone_size: many
v_call: TRBV6-1
cdr3_nt: TGTGCCAGCAGTGAAAATTATGGATTCTACACCTTC
cdr3_aa: CASSENYGFYTF

j_call: TRBJ2-2
d_call: .
clone_size: .
v_call: TRBV9
cdr3_nt: TGTGCCAGCAGCCGAACGAAGACAGGGAGGACCGGGGAGCTGTTTTTT
cdr3_aa: CASSRTKTGRTGELFF

j_call: TRBJ1-4
d_call: .
clone_size: many
v_call: TRBV12-3/TRBV12-4
cdr3_nt: TGTGCCTCCGGGACGCAGAGTGAAAAACTGTTTTTT
cdr3_aa: CASGTQSEKLFF

j_call: TRBJ2-5
d_call: .
clone_size: many
v_call: TRBV27
cdr3_nt: TGTGCCAGCAGACCACCCGGGACGGCCCTCTGGGAGACCCAGTACTTC
cdr3_aa: CASRPPGTALWETQYF

j_call: TRBJ2-1
d_call: .
clone_size: many
v_call: TRBV5-1
cdr3_nt: TGCGCCAGCAGCTTGGAGGGACCGGCCTACAATGAGCAGTTCTTC
cdr3_aa: CASSLEGPAYNEQFF

j_call: TRBJ1-1
d_call: TRBD1
clone_size: many
v_call: TRBV5-1
cdr3_nt: TGCGCCAGCAGCTCAACCGGGACAGGGAACTCTGAAGCTTTCTTT
cdr3_aa: CASSSTGTGNSEAFF

j_call: TRBJ1-4
d_call: TRBD1
clone_size: many
v_call: TRBV28
cdr3_nt: TGTGCCAGCAACCCCGGGACAGCTGGTTCAGGAAAACTGTTTTTT
cdr3_aa: CASNPGTAGSGKLFF

j_call: TRBJ2-1
d_call: TRBD2
clone_size: many
v_call: TRBV7-3
cdr3_nt: TGTGCCAGCAGCTTAATTGGGAGGGAGGGCAATGAGCAGTTCTTC
cdr3_aa: CASSLIGREGNEQFF

j_call: TRBJ2-6
d_call: .
clone_size: many
v_call: TRBV9
cdr3_nt: TGTGCCAGCAGCTATACTCTGGGGGCCAACGTCCTGACTTTC
cdr3_aa: CASSYTLGANVLTF

j_call: TRBJ2-7
d_call: TRBD2
clone_size: many
v_call: TRBV20-1
cdr3_nt: TGCAGTGCCTTACGACTAGCGGGCGAGCAGTACTTC
cdr3_aa: CSALRLAGEQYF

j_call: TRBJ1-1
d_call: .
clone_size: many
v_call: TRBV11-2
cdr3_nt: TGTGCCAGCAACCCGGGCAGGGAGGCCACTGAAGCTTTCTTT
cdr3_aa: CASNPGREATEAFF

j_call: TRBJ2-5
d_call: .
clone_size: many
v_call: TRBV12-3/TRBV12-4
cdr3_nt: TGTGCCAGCAGTTTAGTGAGGGGGTTCCAAGAGACCCAGTACTTC
cdr3_aa: CASSLVRGFQETQYF

j_call: TRBJ2-7
d_call: .
clone_size: many
v_call: TRBV20-1
cdr3_nt: TGCAGTGCTAGGGGGTCTTCTAGCAGTTACGAGCAGTACTTC
cdr3_aa: CSARGSSSSYEQYF

j_call: TRBJ1-1
d_call: .
clone_size: .
v_call: TRBV6-6
cdr3_nt: TGTGCCAGCAGTTACTCCCCAGCGAACACTGAAGCTTTCTTT
cdr3_aa: CASSYSPANTEAFF

j_call: TRBJ1-5
d_call: .
clone_size: few
v_call: TRBV10-3
cdr3_nt: TGTGCCATCAGCGAAGCAGGGGATCAGCCCCAGCATTTT
cdr3_aa: CAISEAGDQPQHF

j_call: TRBJ2-7
d_call: TRBD2
clone_size: .
v_call: TRBV10-3
cdr3_nt: TGTGCCATACGGGGGGACTACGAGCAGTACTTC
cdr3_aa: CAIRGDYEQYF

j_call: TRBJ1-3
d_call: .
clone_size: few
v_call: TRBV7-2
cdr3_nt: TGTGCCAGCAGCTTACAGAATGGAAACACCATATATTTT
cdr3_aa: CASSLQNGNTIYF

j_call: TRBJ2-3
d_call: .
clone_size: .
v_call: TRBV24-1
cdr3_nt: TGTGCCACCAGTGATTTGGGTTCCCAGGGGAAAGATACGCAGTATTTT
cdr3_aa: CATSDLGSQGKDTQYF

j_call: TRBJ1-1
d_call: .
clone_size: many
v_call: TRBV2
cdr3_nt: TGTGCCACGGGAAGAAACTTGGAGACTGAAGCTTTCTTT
cdr3_aa: CATGRNLETEAFF

j_call: TRBJ2-5
d_call: TRBD1
clone_size: few
v_call: TRBV5-1
cdr3_nt: TGCGCCAGCAGTTCCGGGACAGGGGGCGGGAAGACCCAGTACTTC
cdr3_aa: CASSSGTGGGKTQYF

j_call: TRBJ2-2
d_call: TRBD2
clone_size: many
v_call: TRBV24-1
cdr3_nt: TGTGCCACCAGTCTCGGGACTAGGAGTACCGGGGAGCTGTTTTTT
cdr3_aa: CATSLGTRSTGELFF

j_call: TRBJ2-2
d_call: .
clone_size: few
v_call: TRBV10-3
cdr3_nt: TGTGCCATCAGTGGCTCGGCAGGCACCGGGGAGCTGTTTTTT
cdr3_aa: CAISGSAGTGELFF

j_call: TRBJ1-5
d_call: TRBD1
clone_size: .
v_call: TRBV18
cdr3_nt: TGTGCCAGCTCACCGGACAGGGGCATTTATAGCAATCAGCCCCAGCATTTT
cdr3_aa: CASSPDRGIYSNQPQHF

j_call: TRBJ2-3
d_call: .
clone_size: many
v_call: TRBV20-1
cdr3_nt: TGCAGTCTAGCCCCGGGGACAGATACGCAGTATTTT
cdr3_aa: CSLAPGTDTQYF

j_call: TRBJ1-1
d_call: .
clone_size: many
v_call: TRBV7-9
cdr3_nt: TGTGCCAGCAGCCCCTTCGGGGGGCAGGACACTGAAGCTTTCTTT
cdr3_aa: CASSPFGGQDTEAFF

j_call: TRBJ1-1
d_call: .
clone_size: many
v_call: TRBV2
cdr3_nt: TGTGCCGGGAGGAAGACCGTATTAGGAGGGGGAGCTTTCTTT
cdr3_aa: CAGRKTVLGGGAFF